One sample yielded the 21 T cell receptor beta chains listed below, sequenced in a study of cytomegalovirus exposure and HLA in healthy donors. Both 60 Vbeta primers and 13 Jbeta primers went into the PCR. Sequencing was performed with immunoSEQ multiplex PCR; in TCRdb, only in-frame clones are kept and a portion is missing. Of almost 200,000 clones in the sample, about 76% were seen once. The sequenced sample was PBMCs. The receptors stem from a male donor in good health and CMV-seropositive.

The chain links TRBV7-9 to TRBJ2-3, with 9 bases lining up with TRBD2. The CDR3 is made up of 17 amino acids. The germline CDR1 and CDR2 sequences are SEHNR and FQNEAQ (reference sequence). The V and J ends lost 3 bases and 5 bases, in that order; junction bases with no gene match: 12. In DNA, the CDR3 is TGTGCCAGCAGCTTCCTCGGGGGGGCGGGAGGGGTAGATACGCAGTATTTT. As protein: CASSFLGGAGGVDTQYF.

CDR3 loop: CASSSGNRGYTF. CDR3 coding DNA: TGTGCCAGCAGTTCGGGGAATAGGGGCTACACCTTC. This chain uses TRBV27 with TRBJ1-2; D is unresolved. The CDR3 has 12 residues. CDR1 and CDR2 (germline): MNHEY, SMNVEV (reference sequence). The V end was cut by 4 bases, the J end by 8 bases, with 11 bases between.

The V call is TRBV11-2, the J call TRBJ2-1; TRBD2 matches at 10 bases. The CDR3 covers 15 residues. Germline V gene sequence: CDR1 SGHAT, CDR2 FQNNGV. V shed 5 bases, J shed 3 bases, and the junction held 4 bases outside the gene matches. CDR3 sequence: CASSNRLAGYNEQFF. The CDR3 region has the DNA TGTGCCAGCAGCAACCGACTAGCGGGCTACAATGAGCAGTTCTTC.

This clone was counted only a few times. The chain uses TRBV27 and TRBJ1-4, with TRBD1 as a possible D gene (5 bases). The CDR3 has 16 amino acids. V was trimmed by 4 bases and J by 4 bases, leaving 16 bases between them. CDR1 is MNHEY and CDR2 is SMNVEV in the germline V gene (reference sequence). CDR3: CASSSRGGRGNEKLFF. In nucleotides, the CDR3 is TGTGCCAGCAGTTCCCGGGGAGGAAGGGGTAATGAAAAACTGTTTTTT.

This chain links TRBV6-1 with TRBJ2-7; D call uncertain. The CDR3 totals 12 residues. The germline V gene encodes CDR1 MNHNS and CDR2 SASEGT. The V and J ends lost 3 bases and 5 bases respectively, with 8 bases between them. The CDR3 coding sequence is TGTGCCAGCAGTGAGTTTAGTGACGAGCAGTACTTC. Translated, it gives CASSEFSDEQYF.

CDR3 region: CASSLGTGYGYGYTF. The CDR3 coding sequence is TGTGCCAGCAGCTTGGGGACAGGGTACGGCTATGGCTACACCTTC. This chain connects TRBV5-5 to TRBJ1-2, with 8 bases aligning to TRBD1. Trimming cost V 0 bases and J 4 bases; bases outside gene matches: 5. The V gene's germline CDR1 is SGHKS and CDR2 YYEKEE (reference sequence). The CDR3 extends over 15 amino acids.

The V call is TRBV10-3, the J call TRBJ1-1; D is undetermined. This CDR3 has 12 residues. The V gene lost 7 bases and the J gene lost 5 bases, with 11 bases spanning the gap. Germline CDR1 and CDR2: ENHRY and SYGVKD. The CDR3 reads CAIKEARTEAFF. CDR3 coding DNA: TGTGCCATCAAGGAGGCGAGGACTGAAGCTTTCTTT.

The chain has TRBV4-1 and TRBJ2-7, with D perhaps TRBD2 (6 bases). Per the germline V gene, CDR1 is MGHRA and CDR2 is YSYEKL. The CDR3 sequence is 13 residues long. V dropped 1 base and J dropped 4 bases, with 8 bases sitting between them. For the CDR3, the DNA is TGCGCCAGCAGCCAAGTCGGAGGGTACGAGCAGTACTTC. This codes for CASSQVGGYEQYF.

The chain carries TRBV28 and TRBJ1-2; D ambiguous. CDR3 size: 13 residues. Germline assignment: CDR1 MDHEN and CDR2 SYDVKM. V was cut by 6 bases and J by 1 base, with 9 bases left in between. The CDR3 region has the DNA TGTGCCAGCAGGGAACAGATTAACTATGGCTACACCTTC. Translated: CASREQINYGYTF.

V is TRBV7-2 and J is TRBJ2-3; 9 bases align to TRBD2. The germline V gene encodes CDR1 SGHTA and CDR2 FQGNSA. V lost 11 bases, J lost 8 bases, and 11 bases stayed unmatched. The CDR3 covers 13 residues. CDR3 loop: CASRREGPGTQYF. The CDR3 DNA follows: TGTGCCTCGCGGCGGGAGGGCCCAGGTACGCAGTATTTT.

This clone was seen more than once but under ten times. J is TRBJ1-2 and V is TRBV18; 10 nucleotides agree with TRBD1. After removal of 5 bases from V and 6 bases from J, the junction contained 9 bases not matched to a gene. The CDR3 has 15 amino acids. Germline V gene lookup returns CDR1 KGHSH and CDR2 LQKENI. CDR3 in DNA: TGTGCCAGCTCATCAACCTCCGGGACAGGGGATGGCTACACCTTC. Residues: CASSSTSGTGDGYTF.

CDR3 sequence (DNA): TGTGCCAGCAGTGGGACAGGGAGGCGTGAAAAACTGTTTTTT. This translates into CASSGTGRREKLFF. This chain joins TRBV2 and TRBJ1-4, with 8 positions matching TRBD1. The germline V gene has CDR1 SNHLY and CDR2 FYNNEI. V shed 4 bases, J shed 7 bases, and the junction held 5 bases outside the gene matches. The CDR3 runs to 14 residues.

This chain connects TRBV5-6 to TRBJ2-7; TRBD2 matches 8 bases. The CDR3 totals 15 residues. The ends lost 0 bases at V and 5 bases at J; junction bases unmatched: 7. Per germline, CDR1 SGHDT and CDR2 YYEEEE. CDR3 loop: CASSLAGLAVHEQYF. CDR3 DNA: TGTGCCAGCAGCTTGGCCGGACTAGCCGTACACGAGCAGTACTTC.

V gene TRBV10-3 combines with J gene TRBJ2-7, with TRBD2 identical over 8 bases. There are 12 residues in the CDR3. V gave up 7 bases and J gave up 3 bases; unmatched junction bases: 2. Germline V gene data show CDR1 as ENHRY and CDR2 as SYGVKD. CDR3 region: CAIKAGDYEQYF. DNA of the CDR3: TGTGCCATCAAAGCGGGGGACTACGAGCAGTACTTC.

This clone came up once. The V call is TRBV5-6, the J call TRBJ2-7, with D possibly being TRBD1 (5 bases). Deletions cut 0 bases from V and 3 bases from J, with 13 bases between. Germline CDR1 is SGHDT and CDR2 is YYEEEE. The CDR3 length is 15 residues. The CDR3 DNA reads TGTGCCAGCAGCTTGGATCCAGGGTTAAACTACGAGCAGTACTTC. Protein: CASSLDPGLNYEQYF.

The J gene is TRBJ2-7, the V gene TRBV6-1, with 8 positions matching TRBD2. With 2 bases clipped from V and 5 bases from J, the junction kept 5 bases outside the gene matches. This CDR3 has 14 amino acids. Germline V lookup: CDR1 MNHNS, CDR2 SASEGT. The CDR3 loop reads CASSESGGPDEQYF. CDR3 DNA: TGTGCCAGCAGTGAATCGGGAGGGCCTGACGAGCAGTACTTC.

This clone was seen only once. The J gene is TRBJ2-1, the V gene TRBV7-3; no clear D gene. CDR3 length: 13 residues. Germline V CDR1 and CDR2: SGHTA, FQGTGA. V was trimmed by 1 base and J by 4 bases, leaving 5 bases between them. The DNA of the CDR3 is TGTGCCAGCAGCTTAAGTACTTACAATGAGCAGTTCTTC. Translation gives CASSLSTYNEQFF. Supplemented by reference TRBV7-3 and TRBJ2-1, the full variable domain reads GAGVSQTPSNKVTEKGKYVELRCDPISGHTALYWYRQSLGQGPEFLIYFQGTGAADDSGLPNDRFFAVRPEGSVSTLKIQRTERGDSAVYLCASSLSTYNEQFFGPGTRLTVL.

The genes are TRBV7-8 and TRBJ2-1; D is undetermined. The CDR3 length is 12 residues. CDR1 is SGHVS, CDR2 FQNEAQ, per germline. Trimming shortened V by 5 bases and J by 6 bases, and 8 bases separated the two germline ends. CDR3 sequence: CASSLPPNEQFF. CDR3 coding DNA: TGTGCCAGCAGCCTACCCCCCAATGAGCAGTTCTTC.

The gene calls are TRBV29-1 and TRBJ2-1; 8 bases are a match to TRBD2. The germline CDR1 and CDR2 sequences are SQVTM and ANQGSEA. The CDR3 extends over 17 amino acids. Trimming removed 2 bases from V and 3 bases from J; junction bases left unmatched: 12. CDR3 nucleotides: TGCAGCGTTGAAAAGGCGGGAGGTAATGCGGTCTACAATGAGCAGTTCTTC. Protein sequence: CSVEKAGGNAVYNEQFF.

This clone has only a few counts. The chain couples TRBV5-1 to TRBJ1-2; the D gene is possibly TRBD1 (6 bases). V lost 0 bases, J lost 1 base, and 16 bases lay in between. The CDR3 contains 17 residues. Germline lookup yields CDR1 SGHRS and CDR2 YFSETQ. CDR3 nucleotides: TGCGCCAGCAGCTTGGAGGGGGGGCCGACTAATAACTATGGCTACACCTTC. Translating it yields CASSLEGGPTNNYGYTF.

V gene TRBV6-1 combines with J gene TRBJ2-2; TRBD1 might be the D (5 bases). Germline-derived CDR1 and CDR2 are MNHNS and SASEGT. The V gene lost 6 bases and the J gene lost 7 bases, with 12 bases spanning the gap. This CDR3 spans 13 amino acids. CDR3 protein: CASREQDIGELFF. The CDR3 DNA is TGTGCCAGCAGAGAACAGGATATCGGGGAGCTGTTTTTT.